Shown below are 13 T cell receptor beta chains from a single sample sequenced in a study of quantifying T cell responses using KT2 cells. About the study: Reverse transcription used primers in the TCR alpha and beta constant regions.

A single-stranded UMI oligo with SP2 sequence was ligated to cDNA 3' ends. First-round PCR used 3 to 4 cycles and beta primers RC1.1 and RC1.2 covering TRBC1 and TRBC2. TCRdb recomputed calls from the UMI-ligation and nested PCR reads with MiXCR, one row per CDR3 protein. The table shows approximately 46,000 distinct CDR3 sequences, with roughly 10% occurring only once. Sequenced sample: PBMCs spiked with cells of the T cell clone KT2. Receptors were obtained from a human donor.

The V call is TRBV10-3, the J call TRBJ1-4, with 10 bases matching TRBD1. Trimming cost V 5 bases and J 7 bases; bases outside gene matches: 4. Germline CDR1 reads ENHRY; CDR2 reads SYGVKD. This CDR3 contains 14 residues. In DNA, the CDR3 is TGTGCCATCAGTTCCGGGACAGGGGTTGAAAAACTGTTTTTT. Translation gives CAISSGTGVEKLFF.

This sequence joins TRBV3-1 and TRBJ1-3; D is perhaps TRBD1 (6 bases). Per the germline V gene, CDR1 is LGHDT and CDR2 is YNNKEL (reference sequence). V dropped 1 base and J dropped 2 bases, with 15 bases sitting between them. The CDR3 is made up of 17 amino acids. DNA for the CDR3: TGTGCCAGCAGCCAAGGCCGGGGAGCAGGGGCTGGAAACACCATATATTTT. This codes for CASSQGRGAGAGNTIYF.

This clonotype appeared a few times. The chain couples TRBV29-1 to TRBJ2-5; D might be TRBD1 (5 bases). Germline V gene data show CDR1 as SQVTM and CDR2 as ANQGSEA. The V and J ends lost 7 bases and 5 bases respectively, with 20 bases between them. The CDR3 covers 14 residues. The CDR3 is CSAGAQADEETQYF. CDR3 DNA sequence: TGCAGCGCTGGGGCCCAAGCTGATGAGGAGACCCAGTACTTC.

CDR3 bases: TGTGCCAGCAGCTCGCGACTAGCGGGGGGTAATGAGCAGTTCTTC. Translated, it gives CASSSRLAGGNEQFF. The V call is TRBV7-8, the J call TRBJ2-1; TRBD2 aligns across 13 bases. V lost 4 bases to trimming and J lost 7 bases; unmatched junction nucleotides: 4. The CDR3 length is 15 residues. CDR1 is SGHVS, CDR2 FQNEAQ, per germline.

This clonotype has just a few counts. The chain is built from TRBV20-1 and TRBJ1-2; no clear D gene. The CDR3 consists of 16 residues. Trimming took 0 bases from V and 0 from J, leaving 14 bases between them. In germline, CDR1 is DFQATT, CDR2 SNEGSKA (reference sequence). The CDR3 nucleotides read TGCAGTGCTAGAGAATCCGCCGGGTCCACTAACTATGGCTACACCTTC. This encodes CSARESAGSTNYGYTF.

The sample holds a few counts of this clonotype. This chain connects TRBV12-3 or TRBV12-4 to TRBJ1-1, with a weak D call TRBD1 (6 bases). Trimming left V 6 bases short and J 0 bases short, with 17 bases between. This CDR3 spans 16 amino acids. CDR3 residues: CASSTNRAILNTEAFF. CDR3 sequence (DNA): TGTGCCAGCAGCACAAACAGGGCAATTTTGAACACTGAAGCTTTCTTT.

This clonotype was counted many times. V usage is TRBV20-1 and J usage is TRBJ2-7; unclear D gene. The CDR3 has 13 residues. V was cut by 1 base and J by 2 bases, with 9 bases left in between. The germline V gene encodes CDR1 DFQATT and CDR2 SNEGSKA (reference sequence). CDR3 sequence reads: CSARVTNTYEQYF. The CDR3 DNA follows: TGCAGTGCTAGAGTTACTAATACCTACGAGCAGTACTTC.

The J gene is TRBJ1-1, the V gene TRBV5-8; D perhaps matches TRBD1 (6 bases). The length of the CDR3 is 16 residues. Germline V gene sequence: CDR1 SGHTS, CDR2 YDEGEE. Trimming stripped 2 bases from V and 8 bases from J, with 22 bases between. The DNA of the CDR3 is TGTGCCAGCAGCTTAGGGGGGAGCTGGGGAGACAGGGAAGCTTTCTTT. Protein sequence: CASSLGGSWGDREAFF.

In its sample, this clonotype was seen many times. The chain employs TRBV7-2 and TRBJ1-5; the match to TRBD1 covers 9 bases. V was clipped by 5 bases and J by 6 bases; unmatched bases: 11. Germline CDR1 reads SGHTA; CDR2 reads FQGNSA. CDR3 length equals 16 residues. The chain's CDR3 is CASSPSTGQGFQPQHF. Written as DNA, the CDR3 is TGTGCCAGCAGCCCTTCAACGGGACAGGGTTTTCAGCCCCAGCATTTT.

Many counts were recorded for this clonotype. Mismatch with germline at one junction end may stem from a read error. The V call is TRBV4-1, the J call TRBJ2-1, with 10 bases fitting TRBD2. The CDR3 contains 14 residues. Germline V gene sequence: CDR1 MGHRA, CDR2 YSYEKL. DNA for the CDR3: TGCGCCAGCAGCCAAGATAGGTCTGGACTAGCGGTGGTCTTC. Its protein is CASSQDRSGLAVVF.

This clonotype was counted ten times or more. V and J are TRBV29-1 and TRBJ2-5; unclear D gene. The V end was cut by 4 bases, the J end by 3 bases, with 3 bases between. CDR3 length equals 10 residues. CDR1 is SQVTM and CDR2 is ANQGSEA in the germline V gene. The CDR3 spells CSVVEETQYF. The DNA for the CDR3 is TGCAGCGTTGTCGAAGAGACCCAGTACTTC.

This clonotype is medium-sized (0.01 to 0.1%) in the sample. V is TRBV7-9 and J is TRBJ1-1, with no clear D. Germline assignment: CDR1 SEHNR and CDR2 FQNEAQ (reference sequence). V was clipped by 4 bases and J by 9 bases, with 15 bases between them. The CDR3 spans 13 residues. CDR3 nucleotide sequence: TGTGCCAGCAGCTCCCCATTGCGAGAAAAAGCTTTCTTT. It specifies CASSSPLREKAFF.

In this sample, this clonotype turned up a few times. The V gene is TRBV29-1, the J gene TRBJ1-1; D might be TRBD1 (5 bases). Trimming shortened V by 4 bases and J by 0 bases, and 12 bases separated the two germline ends. The germline CDR1 and CDR2 sequences are SQVTM and ANQGSEA. The CDR3 length is 14 residues. CDR3 sequence reads: CSVGGGDMNTEAFF. The DNA of the CDR3 is TGCAGCGTTGGCGGGGGAGACATGAACACTGAAGCTTTCTTT. Filled out from reference TRBV29-1 and TRBJ1-1, the complete variable domain reads SAVISQKPSRDICQRGTSLTIQCQVDSQVTMMFWYRQQPGQSLTLIATANQGSEATYESGFVIDKFPISRPNLTFSTLTVSNMSPEDSSIYLCSVGGGDMNTEAFFGQGTRLTVV.